One and the same sample provided the 18 T cell receptor beta chains below, sequenced in a study of radiation and T cells in renal cell carcinoma. Here immunoSEQ multiplex PCR was the method, and the copy in TCRdb shows in-frame clones only, minus some. The sample contains about 83,000 clones, approximately 82% of which appear only once. Time point meaning: blood 4 weeks post-SBRT, at nephrectomy. Treatment indicated: 15 Gy SBRT to primary tumor, nephrectomy 4 weeks later. The material was blood, obtained from a patient whose treatment included radiotherapy and nephrectomy. Receptors originate from a woman in her sixties or seventies with renal cell carcinoma.

The chain joins TRBV5-1 to TRBJ2-7; a possible D gene is TRBD1 (5 bases). Between the trimmed V and J ends, which lost 5 bases and 0 bases, there was a span of 6 bases. This CDR3 region has 12 residues. Germline V lookup: CDR1 SGHRS, CDR2 YFSETQ. CDR3 sequence (DNA): TGCGCCAGCAGAGGGGTCTCCTACGAGCAGTACTTC. This encodes CASRGVSYEQYF. Filled out from reference TRBV5-1 and TRBJ2-7, the complete variable domain reads KAGVTQTPRYLIKTRGQQVTLSCSPISGHRSVSWYQQTPGQGLQFLFEYFSETQRNKGNFPGRFSGRQFSNSRSEMNVSTLELGDSALYLCASRGVSYEQYFGPGTRLTVT.

This chain joins TRBV6-1 and TRBJ1-2; 9 bases match TRBD1. In germline, CDR1 is MNHNS, CDR2 SASEGT. V lost 6 bases to trimming and J lost 2 bases; unmatched junction nucleotides: 7. The CDR3 is 15 residues long. The CDR3 loop is CASSPGDRVNYGYTF. DNA for the CDR3: TGTGCCAGCAGCCCGGGGGACAGGGTGAACTATGGCTACACCTTC.

The genes are TRBV25-1 and TRBJ1-6; D call uncertain. Germline-derived CDR1 and CDR2 are MGHDK and SYGVNS. This CDR3 region has 16 residues. Trimming took 2 bases from V and 10 from J, leaving 18 bases between them. The CDR3 protein is CASSEIAPGPRSPLHF. CDR3 coding DNA: TGTGCCAGCAGTGAAATCGCTCCGGGCCCCAGGTCACCCCTCCACTTT.

This clone has more than one count but fewer than ten. The chain employs TRBV27 and TRBJ1-2; D uncertain. This CDR3 is 15 amino acids long. V shed 0 bases and J shed 1 base, with 9 bases lying between them. The germline V gene encodes CDR1 MNHEY and CDR2 SMNVEV (reference sequence). The CDR3 reads CASSLSSPSNYGYTF. The CDR3 region has the DNA TGTGCCAGCAGTTTATCATCCCCGAGTAACTATGGCTACACCTTC.

The V call is TRBV7-9, the J call TRBJ1-2, with D uncertain. Germline lookup yields CDR1 SEHNR and CDR2 FQNEAQ (reference sequence). V was pared by 5 bases and J by 0 bases, with 22 bases between. CDR3 length: 18 residues. CDR3 protein: CASSPSTPADPTNYGYTF. The CDR3 DNA sequence: TGTGCCAGCAGCCCATCTACCCCTGCGGATCCCACTAACTATGGCTACACCTTC.

The V call is TRBV14, the J call TRBJ2-7, with TRBD1 identical over 7 bases. The CDR3 covers 13 residues. Germline CDR1 reads SGHDN; CDR2 reads FVKESK. The V segment lost 0 bases and the J segment 11 bases; nucleotides outside the gene matches: 7. Written as DNA, the CDR3 is TGTGCCAGCAGCCAAGATATCAGGGGACAGAAGTACTTC. Protein sequence: CASSQDIRGQKYF.

The chain employs TRBV5-5 and TRBJ1-1; D might be TRBD1 (5 bases). The germline V gene encodes CDR1 SGHKS and CDR2 YYEKEE (reference sequence). V was cut by 0 bases and J by 3 bases, with 9 bases left in between. The CDR3 runs to 14 residues. Written as DNA, the CDR3 is TGTGCCAGCAGCTTGGTGGCGGGGGACACTGAAGCTTTCTTT. Translating it yields CASSLVAGDTEAFF.

The chain employs TRBV5-4 and TRBJ2-2; D is possibly TRBD1 (5 bases). This CDR3 region has 16 residues. Trimming took off 3 bases at V and 6 bases at J, with 18 bases between the two ends. Looked up from germline, CDR1 is SGHNT and CDR2 is YYREEE (reference sequence). CDR3 amino acids: CASSSAKMQGAGELFF. In DNA form, the CDR3 reads TGTGCCAGCAGCTCCGCGAAGATGCAAGGGGCCGGGGAGCTGTTTTTT.

This rearrangement joins TRBV5-1 to TRBJ2-3; 9 nucleotides line up with TRBD1. Losses at the gene ends were 0 bases for V and 6 bases for J; bases not matched to a gene: 5. The CDR3 is 15 amino acids. Germline CDR1 and CDR2: SGHRS and YFSETQ. CDR3 nucleotide sequence: TGCGCCAGCAGCTTGGGCGGACAGGGGAGGGATACGCAGTATTTT. This gives the protein CASSLGGQGRDTQYF. Together with reference TRBV5-1 and TRBJ2-3, the CDR3 gives the full variable domain: KAGVTQTPRYLIKTRGQQVTLSCSPISGHRSVSWYQQTPGQGLQFLFEYFSETQRNKGNFPGRFSGRQFSNSRSEMNVSTLELGDSALYLCASSLGGQGRDTQYFGPGTRLTVL.

The chain employs TRBV4-3 and TRBJ2-2, with D hard to call. The germline V gene has CDR1 LGHNA and CDR2 YSLEER. This CDR3 region has 18 residues. V lost 0 bases and J 3 bases, leaving 17 bases between the germline ends. The CDR3 sequence: CASSQEESSFGHTGELFF. The CDR3 nucleotides read TGCGCCAGCAGCCAAGAGGAATCGAGCTTCGGTCACACCGGGGAGCTGTTTTTT.

The chain uses TRBV2 and TRBJ2-1; 7 bases align to TRBD1. Per the germline V gene, CDR1 is SNHLY and CDR2 is FYNNEI. V gave up 4 bases and J gave up 4 bases; unmatched junction bases: 13. This CDR3 is built from 17 residues. CDR3 nucleotide sequence: TGTGCCAGCAGTGCCCGACAGGGTCCGCCACTATACAATGAGCAGTTCTTC. Its protein product is CASSARQGPPLYNEQFF.

V is TRBV5-6 and J is TRBJ2-3, with TRBD1 identical over 7 bases. This CDR3 has 15 amino acids. Germline V lookup: CDR1 SGHDT, CDR2 YYEEEE. V lost 4 bases and J lost 0; bases outside the gene matches: 5. DNA of the CDR3: TGTGCCAGCAGCCCGGGACAGACGAGCACAGATACGCAGTATTTT. It translates to CASSPGQTSTDTQYF.

V is TRBV15 and J is TRBJ2-7; D unclear. Looked up from germline, CDR1 is LNHNV and CDR2 is YYDKDF (reference sequence). The CDR3 runs 13 residues. Trimming pared 5 bases from V and 3 bases from J, leaving 11 bases between. CDR3 loop: CATSPTKVYEQYF. The CDR3 nucleotides read TGTGCCACCAGCCCGACAAAGGTCTACGAGCAGTACTTC.

The rearrangement uses TRBV5-1 and TRBJ1-1; 8 bases agree with TRBD1. With 0 bases clipped from V and 9 bases from J, the junction kept 4 bases outside the gene matches. Germline CDR1 reads SGHRS; CDR2 reads YFSETQ. This CDR3 comprises 13 residues. DNA of the CDR3: TGCGCCAGCAGCTTGGAGGACAGGGTCCAAGCTTTCTTT. Protein sequence: CASSLEDRVQAFF. The full variable domain, its missing parts supplied by reference TRBV5-1 and TRBJ1-1, is KAGVTQTPRYLIKTRGQQVTLSCSPISGHRSVSWYQQTPGQGLQFLFEYFSETQRNKGNFPGRFSGRQFSNSRSEMNVSTLELGDSALYLCASSLEDRVQAFFGQGTRLTVV.

The rearrangement uses TRBV5-1 and TRBJ2-5, with D possibly TRBD1 on 7 matching bases. The CDR3 length is 15 residues. The germline V gene has CDR1 SGHRS and CDR2 YFSETQ. The V and J ends lost 0 bases and 4 bases respectively, with 13 bases between them. The CDR3 sequence: CASSLAYRGGETQYF. Here the CDR3 DNA reads TGCGCCAGCAGCTTGGCCTACAGGGGAGGAGAGACCCAGTACTTC.

The rearrangement uses TRBV6-5 and TRBJ2-7; 12 bases agree with TRBD1. Germline V gene data show CDR1 as MNHEY and CDR2 as SVGAGI. The length of the CDR3 is 15 residues. With 2 bases clipped from V and 2 bases from J, the junction kept 1 base outside the gene matches. The CDR3 region is CASSYGTGGTYEQYF. CDR3 nucleotides: TGTGCCAGCAGTTACGGGACAGGGGGCACCTACGAGCAGTACTTC.

The chain uses TRBV7-9 and TRBJ2-7; D might be TRBD2 (5 bases). In germline, CDR1 is SEHNR, CDR2 FQNEAQ (reference sequence). The CDR3 is made up of 14 amino acids. Trimming shortened V by 2 bases and J by 1 base, and 9 bases separated the two germline ends. The CDR3 DNA reads as TGTGCCAGCAGCTTAACGTCGGGGTCCTACGAGCAGTACTTC. It translates to CASSLTSGSYEQYF.

The genes are TRBV11-2 and TRBJ2-3, with TRBD2 identical over 7 bases. This CDR3 has 13 amino acids. CDR1 SGHAT and CDR2 FQNNGV come from the germline V gene. V trimming: 5 bases; J trimming: 6 bases; junction bases outside the gene matches: 5. The chain's CDR3 is CASSHTRGDTQYF. In nucleotides, the CDR3 is TGTGCCAGCAGCCACACGCGGGGGGATACGCAGTATTTT.